Described below is a single T cell receptor (beta chain) sequence and its context. The antigen is not known. This sample is drawn from a study of T cell responses to AZD1222 COVID-19 vaccine. Profiling relied on immunoSEQ multiplex PCR, and the TCRdb table lists in-frame clones only, not all of them. This repertoire shows about 150,000 clones, roughly 90% found once; its top ten account for about 19%. Overall study results and limits: Repertoires were collected only later (after the peak T cell response had occurred). Nearly half of spike-specific TCRs reportedly go after variant regions that carry no mutations.

V lost 2 bases to trimming and J lost 6 bases, with 5 bases between them. The germline gives CDR1 SNHLY, CDR2 FYNNEI. The CDR3 loop spans 12 amino acids. This TCR derives from an adult in good health. The sequences come from peripheral blood, collected on day 0 of AZD1222 vaccination. The J gene is TRBJ2-1, the V gene TRBV2, with D possibly matching TRBD2 (5 bases). The CDR3 DNA follows: TGTGCCAGCAGTGAACGGGGCAATGAGCAGTTCTTC. Amino acids: CASSERGNEQFF. Full variable domain (remainder filled in from reference TRBV2 and TRBJ2-1): EPEVTQTPSHQVTQMGQEVILRCVPISNHLYFYWYRQILGQKVEFLVSFYNNEISEKSEIFDDQFSVERPDGSNFTLKIRSTKLEDSAMYFCASSERGNEQFFGPGTRLTVL.